This record looks at one T cell receptor beta chain sequence and its context. TCRdb used MiXCR to reprocess the 5' RACE reads, holding one entry per CDR3 protein. This sample has nearly 200,000 distinct CDR3 sequences, with around 18% found just once. The sample belongs to a study of T-cell memory formation after mild COVID-19. Trimming pared 2 bases from V and 0 bases from J, leaving 14 bases between. The CDR3 is 17 amino acids. Germline V CDR1 and CDR2: LNHNV, YYDKDF (reference sequence). The sequencing input was PBMCs or a T cell subset sorted from them (not recorded which). This receptor was identified in an adult woman who had mild COVID-19 (a few samples of this study predate the infection). Cell type and time point are not known. The V and J genes are TRBV15 and TRBJ2-4; weak D call: TRBD1 (5 bases). CDR3: CATSRLTANLAKNIQYF. CDR3 coding DNA: TGTGCCACCAGCAGATTGACAGCAAACCTAGCCAAAAACATTCAGTACTTC.